A selection of T cell receptor beta chains follows, all from one sample in a study of neurological immune-mediated disorders. TCRdb independently ran MiXCR on the 5' RACE reads; one entry per CDR3 protein. The repertoire holds some 30,000 distinct CDR3 sequences, 15% to 20% seen once, with around 4.9% in the top ten. The sequenced sample consisted of CD4+ T cells from blood. The receptor set was obtained from a female donor with HTLV-1-associated myelopathy (HAM/TSP). Each CDR3 is given without its conserved first and last residue.

j_call	v_call	cdr3_length	cdr3_aa
TRBJ2-2	TRBV5-1	14	ASSATGGRRTGELF
TRBJ1-5	TRBV6-6	12	ASSFTGGGQPQH
TRBJ2-7	TRBV6-2/TRBV6-3	11	AISYRQSYEQY
TRBJ1-2	TRBV10-3	10	AISSTGSGYT
TRBJ2-1	TRBV6-5	14	ASSRRVVGANNEQF
TRBJ2-7	TRBV12-3/TRBV12-4	11	ASSWGGRDEQY
TRBJ2-2	TRBV20-1	12	SAKRVQGTGELF
TRBJ1-6	TRBV5-1	14	ASSLIGDRGNSPLH
TRBJ1-3	TRBV7-8	14	ASSYGQAHSGNTIY
TRBJ1-2	TRBV5-1	12	ASSPGPRAYGYT
TRBJ2-3	TRBV5-1	13	ASSLGKRLTDTQY
TRBJ2-3	TRBV29-1	11	SVRAGGADTQY
TRBJ2-7	TRBV3-1	14	ASSQGTGGSSYEQY
TRBJ2-7	TRBV5-1	13	ASSGTGLGSYEQY
TRBJ1-5	TRBV18	12	ASSPGQGGQPQH
TRBJ2-1	TRBV7-3	13	ASSWSGGAYDEQF
TRBJ2-7	TRBV5-6	12	ASSKTGRTYEQY
TRBJ2-3	TRBV20-1	10	SARESGGGQY
TRBJ2-1	TRBV5-1	13	ASSLGQSIGHEQF
TRBJ1-3	TRBV6-1	11	ASSAGIGNTIY
TRBJ2-3	TRBV4-2	15	ASSQEVLAGNTDTQY
TRBJ2-5	TRBV13	11	ASSNERGEAQY
TRBJ2-1	TRBV20-1	13	SARGGNSRNNEQF
TRBJ2-3	TRBV20-1	13	SATRRLVSPDTQY
TRBJ2-7	TRBV29-1	12	SVELSGSRHEQY
TRBJ2-1	TRBV27	16	ASSLTFTDRAPHNEQF
TRBJ2-2	TRBV20-1	11	SVATGNTVELF
TRBJ2-1	TRBV20-1	12	SALGLAGENEQF
TRBJ2-5	TRBV6-5	12	ASSYSQGVKTQY
TRBJ2-2	TRBV11-3	11	ASSVDGTGELF
TRBJ1-5	TRBV7-9	11	ASSLDGNQPQH
TRBJ2-5	TRBV2	13	ASNGLAGGGETQY
TRBJ2-7	TRBV5-1	11	ASSLDGTYEQY
TRBJ2-1	TRBV7-9	13	ASSSDGAPGCEKF
TRBJ2-3	TRBV20-1	14	SARALDRKSTDSQY
TRBJ1-1	TRBV20-1	11	SAPRDRNTEDF
TRBJ2-1	TRBV28	14	ASSLSAGGTYNEQF
TRBJ1-3	TRBV5-1	16	ASGPGQGEVNTGNTIY
TRBJ1-2	TRBV5-1	11	ASSPRDTYGYT
TRBJ2-1	TRBV5-1	13	ASSFASGNYNEQF
TRBJ1-2	TRBV5-1	11	ASAGQENYGYT
TRBJ1-3	TRBV20-1	12	SASGTGAGNTIY
TRBJ2-7	TRBV20-1	16	SAAPPAGGPQSSYEQY
TRBJ1-2	TRBV20-1	13	SASGTARSNYGYT
TRBJ2-2	TRBV7-2	14	ASSSRGRGNTGELF
TRBJ1-3	TRBV18	13	ASSPGTESGNTIY
TRBJ2-5	TRBV10-3	8	AIGAGAQY
TRBJ2-4	TRBV28	15	ASSPIGTGGLSPLQY
TRBJ1-1	TRBV29-1	12	SVGMCQANTEAF